The source of this T cell receptor (beta chain) is a study of brain T cells in children with intractable seizures. The CDR3 runs 14 residues. The V end lost 0 bases, the J end lost 4 bases, and 10 bases lay between the germline ends. CDR1 is SGHDN and CDR2 is FVKESK in the germline V gene. Time point described: blood from clinic visit 5 months post-surgery; TSC patient then seizure free. Patients received at least one anti-epileptic drug before surgery. The table came from immunoSEQ multiplex PCR; TCRdb's copy has only in-frame clones and leaves some out. The sample has hundreds of thousands of clones, 85% to 95% seen once.

The sequence was collected from a boy younger than two with tuberous sclerosis and intractable seizures. The sequencing here drew on peripheral blood, taken more than 4 months after surgery. The V call is TRBV14, the J call TRBJ2-7; D perhaps matches TRBD1 (6 bases). The CDR3 here is CASSQEWGPYEQYF. The CDR3 DNA reads TGTGCCAGCAGCCAAGAATGGGGGCCGTACGAGCAGTACTTC. Combining the CDR3 with reference TRBV14 and TRBJ2-7 gives the whole variable domain EAGVTQFPSHSVIEKGQTVTLRCDPISGHDNLYWYRRVMGKEIKFLLHFVKESKQDESGMPNNRFLAERTGGTYSTLKVQPAELEDSGVYFCASSQEWGPYEQYFGPGTRLTVT.